This T cell receptor beta chain was profiled in a study of PD-1 blockade in classical Hodgkin lymphoma. Time point indicated: newly diagnosed, previously untreated cHL patient sample. Looked up from germline, CDR1 is LGHNA and CDR2 is YSLEER. V gave up 3 bases and J gave up 7 bases, with 22 bases separating them. The CDR3 spans 17 residues. Profiling relied on immunoSEQ multiplex PCR, and the TCRdb table lists in-frame clones only, not all of them. The sample has roughly 68,000 clones; approximately 93% are singletons. Sequencing was performed on peripheral blood mononuclear cells (PBMCs). This receptor was obtained from a human donor with classical Hodgkin lymphoma. This chain links TRBV4-3 with TRBJ2-1; TRBD2 might be the D (5 bases). CDR3 bases: TGCGCCAGCAGCCACCAAGTTCGGCCCACCTCGGGGAATGAGCAGTTCTTC. This codes for CASSHQVRPTSGNEQFF.